This TCR beta chain is from a study of beta chain features in type 1 diabetes. The whole isolated RNA underwent reverse transcription, so sequencing captured expressed TCRB transcripts. Assay: immunoSEQ multiplex PCR; the TCRdb copy retains only in-frame clones and omits some. The data show around 150,000 clones, with 6.9% seen just once and around 1.5% held by the top ten. This CDR3 is 19 amino acids long. On this clone itself: Its antigen is not identified.

Study-wide results and caveats: There was a moderate but significant shortening of TCRB CDR3s in all four CD4+ subsets of Type 1 diabetes patients. Insertions were fewer and deletions more numerous at VDJ junctions in type 1 diabetes patients.

Using CD45RO/CCR7/CD25/CD127/CD95/CD27, CD4+ naive, central memory, regulatory and stem cell-like memory cells were sorted. The J gene is TRBJ2-1, the V gene TRBV21-1; TRBD2 is the table's D call and was not checked against the DNA. TRBV21-1 is a pseudogene segment. The sequence came from a woman aged 25 to 39 in good health. The source material was central memory CD4+ T cells from blood. The CDR3 DNA is TGTGCCAGCAGCATCCCCGGGACTAGCGAGAAGGGCCCCTACAATGAGCAGTTCTTC. Translated: CASSIPGTSEKGPYNEQFF.